The 12 T cell receptor beta chains in this list originate from one sample, sequenced in a study of blood T cell repertoires in COVID-19. Libraries were prepared by immunoSEQ multiplex PCR; TCRdb keeps only in-frame clonotypes and omits some of them. Of more than 35,000 clones detected, 80% appear once; the ten largest clones hold 14%. The sample taken for sequencing was peripheral blood. The source is a woman in her sixties or seventies with acute or convalescent COVID-19.

This clone was seen just once. The rearrangement links TRBV19 to TRBJ2-2; a weak D match, TRBD2 (6 bases). V lost 4 bases and J lost 6, with 15 bases in between. This CDR3 is 15 amino acids long. In germline, CDR1 is LNHDA, CDR2 SQIVND (reference sequence). The CDR3 loop is CASSTRSGASGELFF. The CDR3 region has the DNA TGTGCCAGTAGTACCCGCTCGGGAGCCTCCGGGGAGCTGTTTTTT. The entire variable domain, with the rest obtained from reference TRBV19 and TRBJ2-2, is as follows: DGGITQSPKYLFRKEGQNVTLSCEQNLNHDAMYWYRQDPGQGLRLIYYSQIVNDFQKGDIAEGYSVSREKKESFPLTVTSAQKNPTAFYLCASSTRSGASGELFFGEGSRLTVL.

The V gene is TRBV19, the J gene TRBJ1-5; the D gene is possibly TRBD1 (6 bases). Deletions cut 4 bases from V and 2 bases from J, with 18 bases between. The V gene's germline CDR1 is LNHDA and CDR2 SQIVND (reference sequence). The CDR3 runs to 17 residues. CDR3 in DNA: TGTGCCAGTAGTACGAGCAGGGGTCAGACGGGCAATCAGCCCCAGCATTTT. Translated: CASSTSRGQTGNQPQHF. The full variable domain, with the rest looked up from reference TRBV19 and TRBJ1-5, is DGGITQSPKYLFRKEGQNVTLSCEQNLNHDAMYWYRQDPGQGLRLIYYSQIVNDFQKGDIAEGYSVSREKKESFPLTVTSAQKNPTAFYLCASSTSRGQTGNQPQHFGDGTRLSIL.

The chain is built from TRBV5-4 and TRBJ2-7, with 9 nucleotides matching TRBD1. Germline V gene lookup returns CDR1 SGHNT and CDR2 YYREEE (reference sequence). J lost 4 bases, V lost 4 bases, and 6 bases had no gene match. The CDR3 totals 14 residues. The CDR3 sequence: CASSLGQGQYEQYF. As DNA, the CDR3 is TGTGCCAGCAGCCTCGGACAGGGGCAGTACGAGCAGTACTTC.

The V and J genes are TRBV19 and TRBJ1-2; 11 bases agree with TRBD1. The V and J ends lost 3 bases and 8 bases, in that order; junction bases with no gene match: 11. CDR3 length: 16 amino acids. The V gene's germline CDR1 is LNHDA and CDR2 SQIVND (reference sequence). CDR3 loop: CASSMAGTGGRQGYTF. CDR3 DNA: TGTGCCAGTAGTATGGCCGGGACAGGGGGAAGACAGGGCTACACCTTC.

The rearrangement links TRBV2 to TRBJ2-7, with 9 bases that match TRBD1. The ends lost 6 bases at V and 4 bases at J; junction bases unmatched: 13. Germline V gene sequence: CDR1 SNHLY, CDR2 FYNNEI. There are 16 residues in the CDR3. This CDR3 reads CASRPLVGDRAYEQYF. As DNA, the CDR3 is TGTGCCAGCAGGCCCTTAGTGGGGGACAGGGCATACGAGCAGTACTTC.

This sequence joins TRBV6-5 and TRBJ2-3; a possible D gene is TRBD1 (5 bases). V shed 0 bases and J shed 2 bases, with 12 bases lying between them. The CDR3 has 16 residues. Germline CDR1 and CDR2: MNHEY and SVGAGI. The CDR3 protein is CASSYSSTAITDTQYF. The CDR3 DNA sequence: TGTGCCAGCAGTTACTCGTCGACAGCGATCACAGATACGCAGTATTTT.

Comment on this clone: At the DNA level, this CDR3 is encoded by other sequences in the same sample as well. The chain is built from TRBV12-3 or TRBV12-4 and TRBJ2-1; unclear D gene. The CDR3 sequence is 11 residues long. Trimming shortened V by 3 bases and J by 7 bases, and 4 bases separated the two germline ends. CDR3 bases: TGTGCCAGCAGTTTCCGGAATGAGCAGTTCTTC. Encoded protein: CASSFRNEQFF.

CDR3 residues: CASRPRTGVNQPQHF. Here the CDR3 DNA reads TGTGCCAGTAGGCCCCGGACAGGGGTCAATCAGCCCCAGCATTTT. The chain joins TRBV19 to TRBJ1-5; TRBD1 aligns across 9 bases. The CDR3 totals 15 residues. The germline gives CDR1 LNHDA, CDR2 SQIVND (reference sequence). The ends lost 6 bases at V and 3 bases at J; junction bases unmatched: 6.

V and J are TRBV5-4 and TRBJ2-4, with 12 bases that match TRBD2. The V gene's germline CDR1 is SGHNT and CDR2 YYREEE (reference sequence). V trimming: 2 bases; J trimming: 3 bases; junction bases outside the gene matches: 9. The CDR3 runs 18 residues. The CDR3 DNA reads TGTGCCAGCAGCTTCGGGGCTAGCGGGAGGGTGGGCAAAAACATTCAGTACTTC. Encoded protein: CASSFGASGRVGKNIQYF.

Only a few counts were recorded for this clone. The rearrangement links TRBV27 to TRBJ2-3, with TRBD1 matching over 7 bases. The CDR3 loop spans 14 amino acids. The germline V gene has CDR1 MNHEY and CDR2 SMNVEV (reference sequence). Losses at the gene ends were 2 bases for V and 14 bases for J; bases not matched to a gene: 13. The CDR3 loop is CASSLKPVGTVVYF. The CDR3 DNA follows: TGTGCCAGCAGTTTAAAGCCCGTAGGGACAGTGGTGTATTTT.

The chain has TRBV6-5 and TRBJ2-1; D is unclear. This CDR3 has 15 amino acids. V shed 6 bases and J shed 0 bases, with 12 bases lying between them. CDR1 is MNHEY and CDR2 is SVGAGI in the germline V gene. CDR3 region: CASRAPLSSYNEQFF. The CDR3 coding sequence is TGTGCCAGCAGAGCGCCACTGAGCTCCTACAATGAGCAGTTCTTC.

A few counts support this clone. The rearrangement uses TRBV12-1 and TRBJ1-2. TRBV12-1 is deemed a pseudogene. The CDR3 runs to 15 residues. The CDR3 DNA is TGTGCCAGCAGCTTGGCCCGACGGGTAAACTATGGCTACACCTTC. Protein sequence: CASSLARRVNYGYTF.